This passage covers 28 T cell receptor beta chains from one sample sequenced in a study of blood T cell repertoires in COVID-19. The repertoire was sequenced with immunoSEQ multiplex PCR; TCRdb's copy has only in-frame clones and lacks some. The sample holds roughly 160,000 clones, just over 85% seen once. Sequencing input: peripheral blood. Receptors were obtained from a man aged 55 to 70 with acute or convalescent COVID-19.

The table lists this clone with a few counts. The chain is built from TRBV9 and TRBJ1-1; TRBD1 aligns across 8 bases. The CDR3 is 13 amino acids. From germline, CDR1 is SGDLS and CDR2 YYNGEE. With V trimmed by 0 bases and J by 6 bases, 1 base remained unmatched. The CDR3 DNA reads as TGTGCCAGCAGCGTAGTACAGGGGGCTGAAGCTTTCTTT. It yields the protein CASSVVQGAEAFF.

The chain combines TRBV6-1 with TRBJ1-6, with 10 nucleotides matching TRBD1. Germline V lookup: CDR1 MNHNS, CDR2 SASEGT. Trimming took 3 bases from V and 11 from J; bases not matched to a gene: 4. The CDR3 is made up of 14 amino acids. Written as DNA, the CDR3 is TGTGCCAGCAGTGACGGGACAGGGGAGGCACCCCTCCACTTT. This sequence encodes CASSDGTGEAPLHF.

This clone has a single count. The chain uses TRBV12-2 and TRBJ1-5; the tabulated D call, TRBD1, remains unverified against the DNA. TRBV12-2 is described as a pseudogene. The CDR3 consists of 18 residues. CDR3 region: CASRFVLPGQALNQPQHF. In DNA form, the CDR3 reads TGTGCAAGTCGCTTCGTACTGCCGGGACAGGCCCTCAATCAGCCCCAGCATTTT.

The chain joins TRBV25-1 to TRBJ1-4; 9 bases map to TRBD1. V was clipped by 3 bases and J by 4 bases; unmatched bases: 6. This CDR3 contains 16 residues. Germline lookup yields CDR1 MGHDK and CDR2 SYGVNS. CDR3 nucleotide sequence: TGTGCCAGCAGTGAGAGGACAGGGGCAATTAATGAAAAACTGTTTTTT. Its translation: CASSERTGAINEKLFF.

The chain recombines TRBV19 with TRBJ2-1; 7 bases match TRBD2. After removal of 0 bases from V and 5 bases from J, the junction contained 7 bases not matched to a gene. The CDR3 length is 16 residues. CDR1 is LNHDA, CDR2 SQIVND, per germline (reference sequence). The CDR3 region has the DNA TGTGCCAGTAGTATAGAGGGAGAGCGGGGCAACAATGAGCAGTTCTTC. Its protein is CASSIEGERGNNEQFF.

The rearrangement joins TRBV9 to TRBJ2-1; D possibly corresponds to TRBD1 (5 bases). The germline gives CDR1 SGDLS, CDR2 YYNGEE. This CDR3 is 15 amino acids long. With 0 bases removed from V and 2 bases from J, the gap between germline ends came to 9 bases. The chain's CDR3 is CASSVEGLPYNEQFF. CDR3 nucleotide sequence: TGTGCCAGCAGCGTAGAGGGGCTACCCTACAATGAGCAGTTCTTC.

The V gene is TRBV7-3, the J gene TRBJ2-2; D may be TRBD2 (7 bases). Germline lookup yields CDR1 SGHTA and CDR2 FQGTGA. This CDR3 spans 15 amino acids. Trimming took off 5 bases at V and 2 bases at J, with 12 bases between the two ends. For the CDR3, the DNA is TGTGCCAGCAGCCCGGGGGGCCAAAACACCGGGGAGCTGTTTTTT. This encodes CASSPGGQNTGELFF.

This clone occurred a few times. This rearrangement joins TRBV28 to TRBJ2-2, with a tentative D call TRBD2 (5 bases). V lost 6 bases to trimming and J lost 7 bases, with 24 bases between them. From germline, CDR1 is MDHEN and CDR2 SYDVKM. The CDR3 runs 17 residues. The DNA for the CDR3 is TGTGCCAGCAGAACCCAGATGTGGGCGATAGAGGGCGGGGAGCTGTTTTTT. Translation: CASRTQMWAIEGGELFF.

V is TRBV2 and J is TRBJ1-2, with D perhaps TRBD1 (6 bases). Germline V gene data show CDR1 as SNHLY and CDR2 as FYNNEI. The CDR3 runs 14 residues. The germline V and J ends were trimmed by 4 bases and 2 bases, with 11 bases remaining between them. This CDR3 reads CASSGDRRNYGYTF. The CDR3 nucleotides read TGTGCCAGCAGTGGAGACAGGAGAAACTATGGCTACACCTTC.

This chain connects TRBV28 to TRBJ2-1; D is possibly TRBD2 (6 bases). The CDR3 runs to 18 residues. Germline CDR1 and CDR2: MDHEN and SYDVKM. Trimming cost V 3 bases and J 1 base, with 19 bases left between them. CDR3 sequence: CASSFPRLSGKSYNEQFF. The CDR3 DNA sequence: TGTGCCAGCAGTTTCCCCCGCCTTAGCGGAAAGTCCTACAATGAGCAGTTCTTC.

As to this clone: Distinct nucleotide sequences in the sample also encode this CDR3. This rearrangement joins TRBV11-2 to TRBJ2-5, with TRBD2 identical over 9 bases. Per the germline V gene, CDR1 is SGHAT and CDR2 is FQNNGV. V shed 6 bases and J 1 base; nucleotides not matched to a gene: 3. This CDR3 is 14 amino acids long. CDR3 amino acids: CASSLTSGQETQYF. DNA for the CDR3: TGTGCCAGCAGTCTGACTAGCGGCCAAGAGACCCAGTACTTC. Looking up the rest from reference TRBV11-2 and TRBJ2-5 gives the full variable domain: EAGVAQSPRYKIIEKRQSVAFWCNPISGHATLYWYQQILGQGPKLLIQFQNNGVVDDSQLPKDRFSAERLKGVDSTLKIQPAKLEDSAVYLCASSLTSGQETQYFGPGTRLLVL.

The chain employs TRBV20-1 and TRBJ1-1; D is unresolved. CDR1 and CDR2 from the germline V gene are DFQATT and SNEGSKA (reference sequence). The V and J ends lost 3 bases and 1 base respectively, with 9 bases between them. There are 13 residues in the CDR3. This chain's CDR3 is CSASRSGNTEAFF. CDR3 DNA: TGCAGTGCTAGTAGGTCAGGGAACACTGAAGCTTTCTTT.

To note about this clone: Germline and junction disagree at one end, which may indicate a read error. This chain's CDR3 is CVSSHSGYNEQFF. The CDR3, as DNA: TGTGTCAGCAGCCATTCGGGATACAATGAGCAGTTCTTC. This chain links TRBV3-1 (or the pseudogene TRBV3-2) with TRBJ2-1; TRBD2 might be the D (5 bases). Per germline, CDR1 LGHDT and CDR2 YNNKEL (reference sequence). The CDR3 contains 13 residues.

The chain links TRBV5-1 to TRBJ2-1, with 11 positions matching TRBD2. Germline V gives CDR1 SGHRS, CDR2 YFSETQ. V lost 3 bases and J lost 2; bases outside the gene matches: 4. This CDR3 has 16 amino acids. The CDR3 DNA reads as TGCGCCAGCAGCTCAACTAGCGGGGGCGCCTACAATGAGCAGTTCTTC. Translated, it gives CASSSTSGGAYNEQFF.

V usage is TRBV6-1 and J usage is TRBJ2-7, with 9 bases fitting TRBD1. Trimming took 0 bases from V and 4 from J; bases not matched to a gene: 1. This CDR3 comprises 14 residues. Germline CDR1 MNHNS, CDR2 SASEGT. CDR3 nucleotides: TGTGCCAGCAGTGAAGCGGGGACAGGGTACGAGCAGTACTTC. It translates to CASSEAGTGYEQYF.

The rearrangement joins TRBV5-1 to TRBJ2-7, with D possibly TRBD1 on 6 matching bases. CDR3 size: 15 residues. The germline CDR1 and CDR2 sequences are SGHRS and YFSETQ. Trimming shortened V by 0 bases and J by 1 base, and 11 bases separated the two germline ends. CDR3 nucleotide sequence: TGCGCCAGCAGCTTGGTACAGGGCGGTTCCTACGAGCAGTACTTC. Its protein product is CASSLVQGGSYEQYF.

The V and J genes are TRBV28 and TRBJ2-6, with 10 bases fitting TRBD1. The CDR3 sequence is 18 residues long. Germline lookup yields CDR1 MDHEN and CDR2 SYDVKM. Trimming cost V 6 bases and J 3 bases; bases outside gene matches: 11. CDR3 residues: CASRLTRQGAGGANVLTF. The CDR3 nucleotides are TGTGCCAGCAGGCTAACTAGACAGGGGGCAGGTGGGGCCAACGTCCTGACTTTC.

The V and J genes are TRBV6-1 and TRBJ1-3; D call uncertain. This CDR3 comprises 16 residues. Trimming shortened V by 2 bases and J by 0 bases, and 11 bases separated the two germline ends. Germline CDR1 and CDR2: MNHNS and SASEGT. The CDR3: CASSENWAGSGNTIYF. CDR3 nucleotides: TGTGCCAGCAGTGAAAATTGGGCCGGCTCTGGAAACACCATATATTTT.

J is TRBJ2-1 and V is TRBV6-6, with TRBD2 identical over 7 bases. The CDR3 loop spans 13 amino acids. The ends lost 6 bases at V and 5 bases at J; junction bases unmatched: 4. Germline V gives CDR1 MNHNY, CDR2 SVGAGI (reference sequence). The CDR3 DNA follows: TGTGCCAGCAGCGGGGGGAGCAACAATGAGCAGTTCTTC. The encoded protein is CASSGGSNNEQFF.

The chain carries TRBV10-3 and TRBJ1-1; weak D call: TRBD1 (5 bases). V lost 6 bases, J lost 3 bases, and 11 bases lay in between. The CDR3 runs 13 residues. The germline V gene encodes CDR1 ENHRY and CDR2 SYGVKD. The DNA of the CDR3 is TGTGCCATCAGCCCAGGGTGGGACACTGAAGCTTTCTTT. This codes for CAISPGWDTEAFF.

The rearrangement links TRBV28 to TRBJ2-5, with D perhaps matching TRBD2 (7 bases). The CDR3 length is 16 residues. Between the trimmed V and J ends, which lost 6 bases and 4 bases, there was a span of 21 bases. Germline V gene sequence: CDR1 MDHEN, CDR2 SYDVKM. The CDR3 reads CASSLLSRGGRETQYF. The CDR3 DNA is TGTGCCAGCAGCCTCTTAAGTAGGGGGGGCCGAGAGACCCAGTACTTC.

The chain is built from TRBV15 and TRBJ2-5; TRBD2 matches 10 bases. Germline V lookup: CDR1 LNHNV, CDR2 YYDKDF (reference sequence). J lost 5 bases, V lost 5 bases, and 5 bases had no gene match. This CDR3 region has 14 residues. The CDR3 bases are TGTGCCACCAGCTCACTAGCGGGACCGGAGACCCAGTACTTC. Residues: CATSSLAGPETQYF.

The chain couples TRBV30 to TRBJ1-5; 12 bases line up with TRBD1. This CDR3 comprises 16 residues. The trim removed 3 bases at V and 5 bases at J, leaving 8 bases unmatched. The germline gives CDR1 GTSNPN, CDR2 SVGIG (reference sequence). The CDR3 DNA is TGTGCCTGGAGCGCTCTAGGGACAGGGGGCTATCAGCCCCAGCATTTT. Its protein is CAWSALGTGGYQPQHF.

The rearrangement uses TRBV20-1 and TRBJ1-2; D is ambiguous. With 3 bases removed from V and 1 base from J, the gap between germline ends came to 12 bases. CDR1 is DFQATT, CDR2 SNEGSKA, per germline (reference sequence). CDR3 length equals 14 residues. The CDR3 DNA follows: TGCAGTGCTAGTCGGTACCATATTAACTATGGCTACACCTTC. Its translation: CSASRYHINYGYTF.

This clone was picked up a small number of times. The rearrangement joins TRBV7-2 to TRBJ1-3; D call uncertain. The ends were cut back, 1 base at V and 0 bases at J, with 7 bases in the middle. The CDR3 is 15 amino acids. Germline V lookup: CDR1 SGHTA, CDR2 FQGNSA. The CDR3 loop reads CASSLGRSSGNTIYF. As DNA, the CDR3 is TGTGCCAGCAGCTTAGGGCGGAGCTCTGGAAACACCATATATTTT.

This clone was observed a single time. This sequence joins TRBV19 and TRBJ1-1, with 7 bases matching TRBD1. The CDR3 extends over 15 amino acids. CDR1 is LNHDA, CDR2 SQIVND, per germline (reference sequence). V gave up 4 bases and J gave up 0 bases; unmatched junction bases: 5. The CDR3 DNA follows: TGTGCCAGTAGTAGACAGGGCACAATGAACACTGAAGCTTTCTTT. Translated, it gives CASSRQGTMNTEAFF. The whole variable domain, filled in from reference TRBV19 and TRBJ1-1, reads DGGITQSPKYLFRKEGQNVTLSCEQNLNHDAMYWYRQDPGQGLRLIYYSQIVNDFQKGDIAEGYSVSREKKESFPLTVTSAQKNPTAFYLCASSRQGTMNTEAFFGQGTRLTVV.

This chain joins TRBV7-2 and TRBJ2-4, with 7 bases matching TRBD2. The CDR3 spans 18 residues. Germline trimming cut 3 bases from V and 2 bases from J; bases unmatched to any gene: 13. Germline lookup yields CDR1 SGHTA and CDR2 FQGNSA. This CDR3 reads CASSFSPTSWVTKNIQYF. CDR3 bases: TGTGCCAGCAGCTTTTCGCCGACTAGCTGGGTAACCAAAAACATTCAGTACTTC.

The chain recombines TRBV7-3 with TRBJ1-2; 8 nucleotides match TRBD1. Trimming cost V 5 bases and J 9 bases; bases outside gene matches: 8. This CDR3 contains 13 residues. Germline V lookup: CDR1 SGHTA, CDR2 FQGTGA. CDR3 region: CASSTEGQGSYTF. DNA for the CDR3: TGTGCCAGCAGCACAGAAGGACAGGGAAGCTACACCTTC.